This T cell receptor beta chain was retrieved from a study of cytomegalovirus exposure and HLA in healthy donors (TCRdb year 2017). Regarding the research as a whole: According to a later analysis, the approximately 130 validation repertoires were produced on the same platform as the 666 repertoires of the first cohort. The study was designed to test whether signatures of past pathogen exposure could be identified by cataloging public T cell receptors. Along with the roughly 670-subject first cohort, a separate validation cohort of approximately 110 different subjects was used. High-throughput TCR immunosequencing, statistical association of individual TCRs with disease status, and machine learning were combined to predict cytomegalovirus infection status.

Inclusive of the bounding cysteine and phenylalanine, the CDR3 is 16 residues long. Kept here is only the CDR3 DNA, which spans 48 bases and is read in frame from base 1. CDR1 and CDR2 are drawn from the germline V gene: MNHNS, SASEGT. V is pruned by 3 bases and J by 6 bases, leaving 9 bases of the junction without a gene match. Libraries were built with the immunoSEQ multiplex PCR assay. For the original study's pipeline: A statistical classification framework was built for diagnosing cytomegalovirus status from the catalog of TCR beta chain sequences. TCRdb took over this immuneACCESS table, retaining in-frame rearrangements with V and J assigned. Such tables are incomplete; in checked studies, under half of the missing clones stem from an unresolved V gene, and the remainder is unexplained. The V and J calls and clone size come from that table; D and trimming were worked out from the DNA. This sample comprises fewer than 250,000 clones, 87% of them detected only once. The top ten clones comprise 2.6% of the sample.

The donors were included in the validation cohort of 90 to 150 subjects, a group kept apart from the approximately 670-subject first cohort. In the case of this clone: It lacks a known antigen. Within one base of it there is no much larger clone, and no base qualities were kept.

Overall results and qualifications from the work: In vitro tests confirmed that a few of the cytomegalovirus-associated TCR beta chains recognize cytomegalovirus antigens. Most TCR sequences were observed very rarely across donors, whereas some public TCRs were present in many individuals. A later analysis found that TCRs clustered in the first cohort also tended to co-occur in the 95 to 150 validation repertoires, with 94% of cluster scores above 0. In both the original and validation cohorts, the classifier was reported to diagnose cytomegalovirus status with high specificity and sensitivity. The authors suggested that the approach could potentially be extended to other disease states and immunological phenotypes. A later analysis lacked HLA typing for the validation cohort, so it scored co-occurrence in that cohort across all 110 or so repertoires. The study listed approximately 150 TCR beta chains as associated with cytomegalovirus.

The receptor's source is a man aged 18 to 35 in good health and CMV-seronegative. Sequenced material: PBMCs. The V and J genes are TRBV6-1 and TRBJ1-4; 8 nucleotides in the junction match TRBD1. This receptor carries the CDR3 CASSEAPGTGYEKLFF. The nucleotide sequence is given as TGTGCCAGCAGTGAGGCCCCCGGGACAGGTTATGAAAAACTGTTTTTT.